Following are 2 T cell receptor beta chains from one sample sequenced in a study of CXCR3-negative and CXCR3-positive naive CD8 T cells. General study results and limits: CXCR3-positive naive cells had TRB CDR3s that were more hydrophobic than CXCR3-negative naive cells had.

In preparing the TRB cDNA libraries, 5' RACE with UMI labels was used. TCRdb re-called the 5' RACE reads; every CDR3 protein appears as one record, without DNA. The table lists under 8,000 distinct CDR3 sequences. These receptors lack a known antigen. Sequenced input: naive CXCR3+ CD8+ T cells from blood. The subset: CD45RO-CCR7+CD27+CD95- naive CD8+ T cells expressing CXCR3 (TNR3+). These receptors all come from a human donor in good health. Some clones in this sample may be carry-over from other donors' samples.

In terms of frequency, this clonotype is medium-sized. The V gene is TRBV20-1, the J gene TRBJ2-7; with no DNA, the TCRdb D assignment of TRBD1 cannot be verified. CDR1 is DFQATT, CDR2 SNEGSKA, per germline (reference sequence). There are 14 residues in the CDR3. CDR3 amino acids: CSARDRGWSYEQYF.

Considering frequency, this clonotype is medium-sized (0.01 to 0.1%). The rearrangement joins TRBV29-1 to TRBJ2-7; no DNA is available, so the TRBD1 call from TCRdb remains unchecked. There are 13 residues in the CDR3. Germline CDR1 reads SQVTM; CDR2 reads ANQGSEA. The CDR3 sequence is CSVVGQGDVEQYF.